This T cell receptor (beta chain) was found in a study of cytomegalovirus exposure and HLA in healthy donors (dated by TCRdb to the late 2010s). With respect to the entire study: In an earlier analysis of some 610 of the donors, approximately 300 Gb of sequence data and 90 million to 120 million unique TCR beta sequences from about 179 million T cells were reported. Of the 300 to 500 genotyped donors, approximately 80% were placed in the genetic ancestry cluster associated with self-reported Caucasian donors. In a later genetic analysis, genome-wide SNP genotypes for about three fifths of the roughly 670 donors were used, and that subset was treated as a discovery cohort. The aim of the study was to test whether cataloging public T cell receptors could identify signatures of past pathogen exposure. Rather than drawing on any new phenotypic data, the later analysis identified candidate immune exposures from TCR beta sequences and the way those sequences occurred across donors. To study patterns of TCR occurrence, a later analysis re-analyzed previously published TCR beta repertoires from more than 550 donors and added high-resolution HLA genotyping. On average, roughly 250,000 unique TCR beta nucleotide sequences were sequenced per donor among about 400 genotyped donors of the cohort, with 15% to 20% of those sequences being non-productive. Roughly 5 DR-DQ haplotypes were handled as single units for association and clustering, since linkage in the cohort was strong. To predict cytomegalovirus infection status, the study brought together high-throughput TCR immunosequencing, statistical association of individual TCRs with disease status, and machine learning. Roughly 310 gigabases of sequencing data and approximately 80 million unique TCR sequences were included in an early release covering several hundred HLA-typed donors. All discovery cohort repertoires had been generated using a single sequencing platform. Alongside the repertoire data, information on donor age, sex, ethnicity and CMV serostatus was compiled. In addition to the first cohort of 650 to 800 subjects, a separate validation cohort of 130 or so different subjects was used. Typing coverage differed by locus: A, B, C, DRB1 and DQB1 were typed in roughly 629-630 donors, DQA1 in 500 to 550, DPA1 in 600 to 610, and DPB1 in around 490. The study profiled the T cell repertoires of under 850 subjects by immunosequencing and related them to cytomegalovirus serostatus. HLA typing included class I and class II loci at four-digit resolution. In an earlier analysis of 587 of the donors, high-throughput TCR beta sequencing was used to judge whether each TCR beta V gene segment behaved as functional or pseudogenic.

The germline V gene encodes CDR1 SNHLY and CDR2 FYNNEI. The germline ends are 11 bases apart after V is trimmed by 9 bases and J by 5 bases. The CDR3 holds 12 amino acids from the cysteine to the phenylalanine. Kept here is only the CDR3 DNA, which spans 36 bases and is read in frame from base 1. The method was the immunoSEQ multiplex PCR assay. A mixture of 60 forward primers for TCR Vbeta segments and 13 reverse primers for TCR Jbeta segments was used in the multiplex PCR. The CDR3 region of rearranged TCR beta genes was amplified from genomic DNA with a multiplex PCR assay. The Illumina HiSeq System was used to sequence the amplified TCR beta libraries as 87-base-pair reads. On the authors' methods: Across the 600 to 700 repertoires, a later analysis counted 75 million to 90 million unique TCR beta chains, roughly 11 million of which were shared by at least two donors. A nearest-neighbor algorithm error-corrected the raw reads and collapsed the reads into unique sequences, merging closely related sequences to remove PCR and sequencing errors. To assign V, D and J gene segments, CDR3 sequences were aligned to IMGT reference sequences. Each retained sequence needed at least a six-nucleotide match to both a V gene segment and a J gene segment. Rearrangements were called productive when the CDR3 lacked stop codons and stayed in frame with V and J; all others were non-productive. Following IMGT convention, CDR3 was defined as the stretch from the second conserved V-encoded cysteine to the conserved J-encoded phenylalanine. Sequences without an unambiguous match to a single V gene segment were excluded from the earlier analysis of a few hundred of the donors. In an earlier analysis of approximately 560 of the donors, a V segment was called functional when productive rearrangements were above 56.7%, and segregating when the standard deviation between donors exceeded 5%. A statistical classification framework was built to diagnose cytomegalovirus status from the catalog of TCR beta chain sequences. In a later analysis, V and J genes were assigned by comparing TCR nucleotide sequences against IMGT/GENE-DB human TR gene sequences. A later analysis assigned CDR3 sequences and most-parsimonious VDJ recombination scenarios with the TCRdist pipeline. A later analysis defined each TCR beta chain by its CDR3 amino acid sequence plus V-gene family, and excluded reads lacking a unique V-gene family. A later analysis removed several hundred highly shared, low-generation-probability nucleotide sequences to deal with suspected cross-contamination and a sequencing artifact. In a later analysis, a clonal expansion index for each public chain was calculated from normalized within-repertoire ranks of inferred template counts. In a later analysis, generation probabilities were computed using a VDJ recombination model fitted to out-of-frame rearrangements, and the results were checked against IGoR. A later analysis scored TCR-TCR, TCR-HLA and TCR-CMV co-occurrence with hypergeometric tests, applying a repertoire-size bias correction to TCR pairs. False discovery rates were estimated in a later analysis by permuting HLA or CMV assignments 20 times. In a later analysis, co-occurring TCRs were grouped using DBSCAN, and TCRdist sequence similarity was added for clustering within HLA-allele-positive subsets. For co-occurrence clustering, repertoires with fewer than 30,000 or more than 120,000 public chains were excluded, along with 5 or 6 repertoires with anomalous nucleotide sharing. TCRdb retrieved this table from immuneACCESS and kept in-frame rearrangements only. Not all clones are present; in checked studies, unresolved V genes account for under half, and no reason is known for the remainder. That table furnishes V, J and clone size, whereas the DNA furnished D and trimming. Counted in this sample were about 140,000 clones; roughly 85% of them appeared once. The ten top clones hold 6.5% of the sample.

The cohort was made up of around 720 healthy bone marrow donors. At the time of sampling, all cohort members were nominally healthy, though unrecorded immune exposures were likely present. The donor was CMV seropositive and was included in the group of about 290 seropositive cohort members. A peripheral blood sample was provided by each donor, and peripheral blood mononuclear cells were used for TCR beta sequencing. Genomic DNA extraction from the blood cell samples was performed with the Qiagen DNeasy Blood Extraction Kit. About this clone: Its binding antigen is unknown. Base-call qualities are not available, and no considerably larger clone is one nucleotide away.

General findings and caveats noted by the study authors: Only TCR beta chains were sequenced in this cohort, and the absence of alpha or paired-chain data limited detectable features. Over 15 rarely observed V segments, including chromosome 9 orphons, were excluded from the earlier analysis of some 590 of the donors because counts were too low. According to a later analysis, parvovirus B19, influenza, CMV and Epstein-Barr virus appeared linked to several top co-occurrence clusters. A later analysis found that HLA-associated TCR beta chains were more clonally expanded and had lower generation probabilities than equally common non-associated chains. A cluster of highly shared sequence variants was judged likely to be a technical artifact of the sequencing pipeline. In a later genetic analysis, fewer N-insertions in productive TCRs were reported among donors in an Asian-associated ancestry cluster than the roughly 640-donor mean. An association between a missense DCLRE1C variant and V-gene and J-gene trimming of TCR beta chains was found in a later genetic analysis and replicated in an independent cohort. Three of the identified cytomegalovirus-associated TCR beta chains were confirmed in vitro to be specific for cytomegalovirus antigens. A later analysis found that TCR association rates varied across HLA loci, with DRB1 alleles showing the most associated TCRs and HLA-C alleles the fewest. The authors suggested that the approach could potentially be extended to other disease states and immunological phenotypes. Because HLA typing was unavailable for some donors at each locus, only the typed subset was used in association tests. At a false discovery rate of 0.05, a later analysis linked around 17,000 TCR beta sequences to specific HLA alleles. Broadly in line with IMGT annotations, most TCR beta V segments showed up in productive rearrangements about 87% or about 30% of the time in an earlier analysis of 587 of the donors. Most TCR sequences were observed very rarely across donors, whereas some public TCRs were present in many individuals. The classifier was reported to diagnose cytomegalovirus status with high specificity and sensitivity in both the original cohort and the validation cohort. When HLA alleles, especially DR and DQ, strongly co-occurred, TCR associations were difficult to assign to individual alleles. A total of about 180 TCR beta chains were listed by the study as associated with cytomegalovirus. A further reported finding was that TCR beta sequences accurately predicted the HLA-A and HLA-B alleles for most subjects in the first cohort. Presence/absence analyses assumed roughly uniform sequencing depth across donors, an assumption that may not hold. Some IMGT-functional V segments, including TRBV6-2 and TRBV6-3, could not be distinguished by the 87-base-pair reads and were therefore excluded. Linkage disequilibrium might explain the correlated functional status among segregating V segments, but an unknown experimental factor could not be excluded. CMV serostatus was the only immune exposure information available for the cohort. A later analysis found that most CMV-associated TCR beta chains appeared HLA-restricted, with HLA associations seemingly driven largely by CMV exposure.

The receptor was isolated from a middle-aged man in good health and CMV-seropositive. The rearrangement joined TRBV2 to TRBJ2-1; TRBD2 is possibly the D segment (6 matching bases). The sequencing sample was made of PBMCs. The CDR3 sequence is CARLGGNNEQFF. The bases read TGTGCCAGGCTCGGAGGGAACAATGAGCAGTTCTTC.